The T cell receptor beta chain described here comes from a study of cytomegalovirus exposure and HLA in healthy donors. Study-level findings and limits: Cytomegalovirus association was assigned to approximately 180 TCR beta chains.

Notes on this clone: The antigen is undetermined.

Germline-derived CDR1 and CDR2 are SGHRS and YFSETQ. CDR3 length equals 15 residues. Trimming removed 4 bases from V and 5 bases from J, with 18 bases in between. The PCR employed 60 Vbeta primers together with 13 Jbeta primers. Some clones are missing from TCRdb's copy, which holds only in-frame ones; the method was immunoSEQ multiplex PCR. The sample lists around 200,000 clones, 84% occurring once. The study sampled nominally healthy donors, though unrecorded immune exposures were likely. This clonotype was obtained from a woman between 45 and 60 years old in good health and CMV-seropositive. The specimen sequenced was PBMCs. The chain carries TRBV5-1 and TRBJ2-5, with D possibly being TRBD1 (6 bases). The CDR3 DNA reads TGCGCCAGCAGCCCCTCAACAGGGTCGTGGGAGACCCAGTACTTC. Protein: CASSPSTGSWETQYF.